This TCR beta chain was identified during a study of technical replicates of blood from several donors (dated by TCRdb to the late 2010s). About this clone: This receptor's antigen is unknown. Qualities for individual bases were not recorded, and no much larger clone is one base off.

The library was produced with the immunoSEQ multiplex PCR assay. TCRdb took this table from immuneACCESS and kept in-frame rearrangements with V and J called. Such tables lack part of the clones; where checked against another copy, unresolved V genes explain under half of the gap, and the rest is unexplained. The sample table records under 100,000 clones; around 94% of these occur just once. The ten largest clones add up to more than 0.2% of the sample. CDR3 length: 16 amino acids, cysteine to phenylalanine. Of the read, only the CDR3 DNA is kept; its 48 bases are in frame from base 1. Trimming leaves V shorter by 3 bases and J shorter by 0 bases, with the junction holding 7 bases beyond the gene matches. The CDR1 and CDR2 encoded by the germline V gene are KGHSH and LQKENI.

This clonotype was sampled from a human donor in good health. Sequenced sample: T cells isolated from PBMCs. In this chain, TRBV18 is recombined with TRBJ2-7, with 8 bases aligning to TRBD1. The CDR3 protein is CASSPNRDRSSYEQYF. The base sequence is TGTGCCAGCTCACCGAATCGGGACAGGAGCTCCTACGAGCAGTACTTC.